Shown below are 23 T cell receptor beta chains from a single sample sequenced in a study of T-cell reconstitution after alpha-beta-depleted transplantation in children (TCRdb year 2016). The library was obtained by PCR. Instrument on record: Illumina HiSeq 2500. TCR libraries were prepared with molecular barcoding, using unique molecular identifiers to normalize TCRbeta repertoire quantification. TCRdb reprocessed the public reads (quality trimming at Q25 with fastp, clone calling with MiXCR) and kept in-frame beta chains. Every CDR3 protein is listed once, alongside the most common genes and DNA of its rows. A total of some 590,000 distinct CDR3 sequences appear in this sample, more than 9% of them only once. Together, the top ten hold about 4% of the sample. The starting material was PBMCs from the stem cell graft donor, obtained from the stem cell graft. These TCRs come from a human donor who donated a stem cell graft to a child with acute myeloid leukemia.

Many counts were recorded for this clonotype. V gene TRBV29-1 combines with J gene TRBJ2-3; 8 nucleotides align to TRBD1. The CDR3 spans 16 residues. Germline lookup yields CDR1 SQVTM and CDR2 ANQGSEA. With 5 bases clipped from V and 6 bases from J, the junction kept 16 bases outside the gene matches. The CDR3 loop is CSVRVDKTGAMDTQYF. CDR3 in DNA: TGCAGCGTTCGAGTGGATAAGACAGGGGCGATGGATACGCAGTATTTT.

This clonotype was recorded a few times. The V gene is TRBV18, the J gene TRBJ1-2; D may be TRBD1 (5 bases). The germline V and J ends were trimmed by 3 bases and 7 bases, with 12 bases remaining between them. Germline V lookup: CDR1 KGHSH, CDR2 LQKENI. This CDR3 has 13 residues. CDR3 DNA sequence: TGTGCCAGCTCACCCCGAGGGGATGCTGGCTACACCTTC. The encoded protein is CASSPRGDAGYTF. Supplemented by reference TRBV18 and TRBJ1-2, the full variable domain reads NAGVMQNPRHLVRRRGQEARLRCSPMKGHSHVYWYRQLPEEGLKFMVYLQKENIIDESGMPKERFSAEFPKEGPSILRIQQVVRGDSAAYFCASSPRGDAGYTFGSGTRLTVV.

The chain links TRBV7-2 to TRBJ2-1; TRBD2 agrees at 7 bases. With V trimmed by 8 bases and J by 6 bases, 10 bases remained unmatched. The CDR3 length is 14 residues. CDR1 and CDR2 (germline): SGHTA, FQGNSA. CDR3 in DNA: TGTGCCAGCGTCTTGCGGGAGTCGTCCAATGAGCAGTTCTTC. Translated: CASVLRESSNEQFF.

This clonotype was counted only a few times. The rearrangement uses TRBV6-5 and TRBJ2-5; possibly TRBD1 or TRBD2 for D (6 bases each). Germline-derived CDR1 and CDR2 are MNHEY and SVGAGI. Trimming took 2 bases from V and 4 from J, leaving 11 bases between them. This CDR3 spans 14 amino acids. CDR3 sequence reads: CASSYEEGVETQYF. The CDR3 DNA is TGTGCCAGCAGTTACGAGGAGGGGGTAGAGACCCAGTACTTC.

The chain employs TRBV12-3 or TRBV12-4 and TRBJ2-1, with D maybe TRBD2 (5 bases). The V end lost 8 bases, the J end lost 0 bases, and 11 bases lay between the germline ends. The CDR3 totals 14 residues. This CDR3 reads CASGLRLSYNEQFF. As DNA, the CDR3 is TGTGCCAGCGGACTCAGGCTCTCCTACAATGAGCAGTTCTTC.

As regards this clonotype: A read error may be the cause here, since a much bigger clone is one base away. The chain uses TRBV10-3 and TRBJ2-2; 7 bases match TRBD2. This CDR3 contains 14 residues. The germline V gene encodes CDR1 ENHRY and CDR2 SYGVKD. The ends lost 2 bases at V and 4 bases at J; junction bases unmatched: 1. The CDR3: CAISEVAGTGELFF. For the CDR3, the DNA is TGTGCCATCAGTGAGGTAGCGGGCACCGGGGAGCTGTTTTTT.

This clonotype was counted many times. V usage is TRBV12-3 or TRBV12-4 and J usage is TRBJ2-3, with 13 bases matching TRBD2. The CDR3 has 15 residues. V gave up 6 bases and J gave up 4 bases; unmatched junction bases: 4. The CDR3 loop is CASSGLAGVADTQYF. In DNA, the CDR3 is TGTGCCAGCAGCGGACTAGCGGGAGTAGCAGATACGCAGTATTTT.

The chain carries TRBV20-1 and TRBJ2-7, with D hard to call. V was pared by 0 bases and J by 2 bases, with 20 bases between. This CDR3 has 17 residues. Germline V gene sequence: CDR1 DFQATT, CDR2 SNEGSKA (reference sequence). The CDR3 loop is CSARDDSTRTEPYEQYF. The CDR3 DNA reads as TGCAGTGCTAGAGACGACTCAACCCGGACCGAACCCTACGAGCAGTACTTC.

V usage is TRBV28 and J usage is TRBJ1-2; TRBD1 matches 7 bases. The CDR3 extends over 16 amino acids. Trimming cost V 6 bases and J 4 bases; bases outside gene matches: 14. Germline assignment: CDR1 MDHEN and CDR2 SYDVKM. The CDR3 reads CASSLSLGTAFYGYTF. The CDR3 DNA is TGTGCCAGCAGCCTGTCACTTGGGACAGCATTCTATGGCTACACCTTC.

The chain is built from TRBV9 and TRBJ2-3, with 7 bases that match TRBD1. With 0 bases clipped from V and 3 bases from J, the junction kept 4 bases outside the gene matches. The CDR3 length is 15 residues. Germline lookup yields CDR1 SGDLS and CDR2 YYNGEE. CDR3 DNA: TGTGCCAGCAGCGTAGAGGGGGCTATAACAGATACGCAGTATTTT. Its translation is CASSVEGAITDTQYF.

This clonotype was picked up many times. The genes are TRBV5-5 and TRBJ2-3; D possibly matches TRBD1 or TRBD2 (5 bases each). This CDR3 region has 17 residues. Germline CDR1 SGHKS, CDR2 YYEKEE (reference sequence). Trimming took 3 bases from V and 5 from J, leaving 22 bases between them. The DNA of the CDR3 is TGTGCCAGCAGCTCTGCTTATAAGGGACCCTCGGGAGATACGCAGTATTTT. Amino acid sequence: CASSSAYKGPSGDTQYF.

The sample holds a few counts of this clonotype. The J gene is TRBJ2-7, the V gene TRBV6-2 or TRBV6-3; the match to TRBD2 covers 10 bases. This CDR3 has 15 residues. Germline V gene sequence: CDR1 MNHEY, CDR2 SVGEGT. Losses at the gene ends were 2 bases for V and 1 base for J; bases not matched to a gene: 2. CDR3 loop: CASSYRLAGSYEQYF. The CDR3 DNA is TGTGCCAGCAGTTACAGACTAGCGGGTTCCTACGAGCAGTACTTC.

Comments on this clonotype: A single base separates this from a much larger clone, so it may be a read error. The genes are TRBV6-2 or TRBV6-3 and TRBJ2-7, with 9 bases identical to TRBD2. The CDR3 length is 14 residues. Germline CDR1 is MNHEY and CDR2 is SVGEGT. Losses at the gene ends were 6 bases for V and 0 bases for J; bases not matched to a gene: 3. CDR3 region: CASRNSGSSYEQYF. The CDR3 DNA reads as TGTGCCAGCAGAAATAGCGGGAGCTCCTACGAGCAGTACTTC.

This clonotype came up many times. The V call is TRBV28, the J call TRBJ2-7; D possibly corresponds to TRBD2 (6 bases). V lost 5 bases to trimming and J lost 2 bases, with 13 bases between them. The CDR3 is 14 amino acids. Germline CDR1 and CDR2: MDHEN and SYDVKM. CDR3 region: CASSGQRVTYEQYF. CDR3 sequence (DNA): TGTGCCAGCAGTGGCCAGCGGGTAACCTACGAGCAGTACTTC.

V usage is TRBV30 and J usage is TRBJ2-2; D ambiguous. The CDR3 totals 13 residues. The germline V gene has CDR1 GTSNPN and CDR2 SVGIG (reference sequence). V dropped 7 bases and J dropped 0 bases, with 9 bases sitting between them. The CDR3 reads CASFFANTGELFF. The CDR3 nucleotides read TGTGCCTCATTTTTCGCGAACACCGGGGAGCTGTTTTTT.

Many counts were recorded for this clonotype. J is TRBJ2-3 and V is TRBV6-2 or TRBV6-3, with no clear D. The CDR3 consists of 13 residues. V lost 5 bases, J lost 4 bases, and 10 bases lay in between. Germline CDR1 and CDR2: MNHEY and SVGEGT. The CDR3: CASSRDLADTQYF. The CDR3 nucleotides are TGTGCCAGCAGTCGCGATCTCGCAGATACGCAGTATTTT.

The sample holds a few counts of this clonotype. This sequence joins TRBV19 and TRBJ2-3; D not certain. The CDR3 loop spans 12 amino acids. V lost 3 bases to trimming and J lost 3 bases, with 4 bases between them. The V gene's germline CDR1 is LNHDA and CDR2 SQIVND (reference sequence). CDR3 DNA: TGTGCCAGTAGTATCCGGACAGATACGCAGTATTTT. Its protein product is CASSIRTDTQYF.

V is TRBV20-1 and J is TRBJ2-2, with 14 positions matching TRBD2. Germline V gene data show CDR1 as DFQATT and CDR2 as SNEGSKA (reference sequence). CDR3 size: 16 residues. V lost 5 bases, J lost 7 bases, and 9 bases stayed unmatched. The CDR3 DNA follows: TGCAGTGCTCCCGGGACTAGCGGGAGTGCGATCGGGGAGCTGTTTTTT. It codes for CSAPGTSGSAIGELFF.

The gene calls are TRBV12-3 or TRBV12-4 and TRBJ1-1; D call uncertain. This CDR3 has 13 residues. Trimming pared 6 bases from V and 4 bases from J, leaving 12 bases between. CDR3 DNA: TGTGCCAGCAGCTCTGAAGAAGGCACTGAAGCTTTCTTT. It is translated as CASSSEEGTEAFF.

The chain couples TRBV7-9 to TRBJ2-1; D perhaps matches TRBD2 (7 bases). Germline lookup yields CDR1 SEHNR and CDR2 FQNEAQ (reference sequence). The length of the CDR3 is 13 residues. V shed 5 bases and J shed 5 bases, with 10 bases lying between them. CDR3 nucleotides: TGTGCCAGCAGCCGAGGGGGGGACAATGAGCAGTTCTTC. It is translated as CASSRGGDNEQFF.

This clonotype occurred many times. The junction departs from germline at one end; a sequencing error may be responsible. The CDR3 spells CASSLGSSGANVLTF. CDR3 nucleotide sequence: TGTGCCAGCAGTTTAGGGAGCTCTGGGGCCAACGTCCTGACTTTC. The chain uses TRBV5-1 and TRBJ2-6; possible D gene TRBD2, 5 bases. CDR3 size: 15 residues. CDR1 is SGHRS and CDR2 is YFSETQ in the germline V gene.

This clonotype was seen at least ten times. The chain joins TRBV12-3 or TRBV12-4 to TRBJ1-5; D perhaps matches TRBD1 (5 bases). This CDR3 spans 12 amino acids. V was trimmed by 5 bases and J by 7 bases, leaving 9 bases between them. CDR3 sequence reads: CASSPEGQPQHF. The CDR3 DNA reads TGTGCCAGCAGTCCTGAGGGGCAGCCCCAGCATTTT.

In this sample, this clonotype turned up many times. V and J are TRBV28 and TRBJ2-7; 10 nucleotides match TRBD2. V was clipped by 4 bases and J by 2 bases; unmatched bases: 5. Germline-derived CDR1 and CDR2 are MDHEN and SYDVKM. CDR3 size: 15 residues. CDR3 residues: CASSSLAGGAYEQYF. CDR3 coding DNA: TGTGCCAGCAGTTCCTTAGCGGGAGGCGCCTACGAGCAGTACTTC.